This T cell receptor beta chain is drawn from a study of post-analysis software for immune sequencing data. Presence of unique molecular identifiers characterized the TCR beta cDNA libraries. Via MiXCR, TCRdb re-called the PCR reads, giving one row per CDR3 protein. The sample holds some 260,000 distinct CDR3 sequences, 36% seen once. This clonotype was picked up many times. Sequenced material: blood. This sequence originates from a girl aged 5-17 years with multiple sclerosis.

The CDR3 DNA is TGTGCCAGCAGCTTAGGCCCGGAGTACAATGAGCAGTTCTTC. It encodes CASSLGPEYNEQFF. The chain combines TRBV7-3 with TRBJ2-1; no clear D. Trimming removed 2 bases at V and 4 bases at J, with 9 bases between. The CDR3 consists of 14 residues. Per germline, CDR1 SGHTA and CDR2 FQGTGA.